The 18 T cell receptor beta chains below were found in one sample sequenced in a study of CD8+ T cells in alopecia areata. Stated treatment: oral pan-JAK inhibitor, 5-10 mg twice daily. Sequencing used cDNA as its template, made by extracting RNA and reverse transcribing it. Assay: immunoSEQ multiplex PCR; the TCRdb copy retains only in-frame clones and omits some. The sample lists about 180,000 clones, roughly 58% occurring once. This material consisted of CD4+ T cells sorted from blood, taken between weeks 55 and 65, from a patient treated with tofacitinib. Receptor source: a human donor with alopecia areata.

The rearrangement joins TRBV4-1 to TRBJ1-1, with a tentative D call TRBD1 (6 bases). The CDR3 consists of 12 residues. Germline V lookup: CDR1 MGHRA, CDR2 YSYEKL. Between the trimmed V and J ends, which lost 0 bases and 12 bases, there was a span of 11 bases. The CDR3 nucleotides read TGCGCCAGCAGCCAAGACGACAGGATAACTTTCTTT. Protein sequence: CASSQDDRITFF.

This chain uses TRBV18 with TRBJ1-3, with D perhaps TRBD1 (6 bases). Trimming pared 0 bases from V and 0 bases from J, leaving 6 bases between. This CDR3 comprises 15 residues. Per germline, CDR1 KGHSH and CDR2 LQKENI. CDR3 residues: CASSPPTGSGNTIYF. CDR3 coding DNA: TGTGCCAGCTCACCACCGACAGGCTCTGGAAACACCATATATTTT.

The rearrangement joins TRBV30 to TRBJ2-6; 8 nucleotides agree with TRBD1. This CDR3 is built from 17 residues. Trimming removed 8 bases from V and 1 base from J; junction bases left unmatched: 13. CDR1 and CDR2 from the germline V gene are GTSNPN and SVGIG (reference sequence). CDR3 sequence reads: CARRTGTGLSGANVLTF. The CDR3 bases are TGTGCCCGTCGAACCGGGACAGGCTTGTCTGGGGCCAACGTCCTGACTTTC.

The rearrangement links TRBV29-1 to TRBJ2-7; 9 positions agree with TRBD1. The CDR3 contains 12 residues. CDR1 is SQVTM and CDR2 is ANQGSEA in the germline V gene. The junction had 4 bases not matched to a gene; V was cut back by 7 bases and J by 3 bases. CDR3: CSASGQGYEQYF. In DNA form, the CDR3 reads TGCAGCGCCTCGGGACAGGGCTACGAGCAGTACTTC.

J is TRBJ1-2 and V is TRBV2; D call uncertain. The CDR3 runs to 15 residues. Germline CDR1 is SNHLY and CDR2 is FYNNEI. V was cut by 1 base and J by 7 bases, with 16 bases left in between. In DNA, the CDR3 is TGTGCCAGCAGTGAAGGACCATCTCTAGGAGGTGGCTACACCTTC. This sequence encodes CASSEGPSLGGGYTF.

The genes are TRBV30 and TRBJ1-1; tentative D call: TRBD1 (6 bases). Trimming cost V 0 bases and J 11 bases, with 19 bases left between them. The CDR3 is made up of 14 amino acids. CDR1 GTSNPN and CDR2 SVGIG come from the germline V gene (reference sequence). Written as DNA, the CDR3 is TGTGCCTGGAGTGTAAAGGCCGATCAAGGGGGGGCTTTCTTT. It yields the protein CAWSVKADQGGAFF.

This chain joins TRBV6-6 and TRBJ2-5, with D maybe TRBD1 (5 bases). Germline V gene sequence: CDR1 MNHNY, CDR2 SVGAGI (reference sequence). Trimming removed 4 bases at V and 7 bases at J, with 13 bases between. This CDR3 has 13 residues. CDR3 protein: CASSWSPRATQYF. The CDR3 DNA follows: TGTGCCAGCAGTTGGTCCCCCAGGGCGACCCAGTACTTC.

The CDR3 is CASRVVGEGTEAFF. Here the CDR3 DNA reads TGTGCCAGCAGGGTGGTAGGGGAGGGCACTGAAGCTTTCTTT. J is TRBJ1-1 and V is TRBV2; possible D gene TRBD1, 5 bases. Trimming left V 6 bases short and J 4 bases short, with 15 bases between. CDR1 is SNHLY, CDR2 FYNNEI, per germline. This CDR3 comprises 14 residues.

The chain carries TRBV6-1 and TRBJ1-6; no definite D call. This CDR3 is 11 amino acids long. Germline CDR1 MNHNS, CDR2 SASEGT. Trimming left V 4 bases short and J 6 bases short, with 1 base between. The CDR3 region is CASSGNSPLHF. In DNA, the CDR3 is TGTGCCAGCAGTGGTAATTCACCCCTCCACTTT.

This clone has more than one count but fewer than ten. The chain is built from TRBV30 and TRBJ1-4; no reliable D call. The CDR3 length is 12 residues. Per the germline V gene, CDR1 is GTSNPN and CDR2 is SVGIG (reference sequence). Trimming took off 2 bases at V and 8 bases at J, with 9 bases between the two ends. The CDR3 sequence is CAWSTNGEKLFF. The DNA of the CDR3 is TGTGCCTGGAGTACCAACGGGGAAAAACTGTTTTTT.

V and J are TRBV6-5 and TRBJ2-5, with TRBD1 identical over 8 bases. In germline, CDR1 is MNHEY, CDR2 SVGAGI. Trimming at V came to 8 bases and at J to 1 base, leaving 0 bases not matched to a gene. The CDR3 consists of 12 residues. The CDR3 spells CASDRGQETQYF. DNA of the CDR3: TGTGCCAGCGACAGGGGCCAAGAGACCCAGTACTTC.

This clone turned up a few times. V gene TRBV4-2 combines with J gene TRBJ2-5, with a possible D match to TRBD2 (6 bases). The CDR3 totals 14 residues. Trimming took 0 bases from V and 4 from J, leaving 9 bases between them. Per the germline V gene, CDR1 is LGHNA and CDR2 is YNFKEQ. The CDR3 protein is CASSQDLRGETQYF. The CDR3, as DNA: TGTGCCAGCAGCCAAGATCTGCGGGGAGAGACCCAGTACTTC.

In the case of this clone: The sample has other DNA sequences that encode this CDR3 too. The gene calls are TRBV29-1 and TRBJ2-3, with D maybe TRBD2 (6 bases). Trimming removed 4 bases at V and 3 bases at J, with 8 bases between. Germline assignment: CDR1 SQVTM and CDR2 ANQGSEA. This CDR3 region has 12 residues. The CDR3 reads CSVGGGTDTQYF. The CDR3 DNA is TGCAGCGTTGGTGGAGGGACAGATACGCAGTATTTT.

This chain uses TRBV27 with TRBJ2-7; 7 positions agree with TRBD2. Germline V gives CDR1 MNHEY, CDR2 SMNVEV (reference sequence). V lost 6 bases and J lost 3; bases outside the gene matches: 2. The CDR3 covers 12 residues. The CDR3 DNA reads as TGTGCCAGCAGGGGGGACTACTACGAGCAGTACTTC. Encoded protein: CASRGDYYEQYF.

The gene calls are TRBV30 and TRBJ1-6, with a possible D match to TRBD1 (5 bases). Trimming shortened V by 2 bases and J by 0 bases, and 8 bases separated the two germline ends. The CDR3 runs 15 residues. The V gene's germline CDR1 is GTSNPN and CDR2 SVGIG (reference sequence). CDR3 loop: CAWSRGGSYNSPLHF. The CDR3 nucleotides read TGTGCCTGGAGTCGCGGGGGCTCCTATAATTCACCCCTCCACTTT.

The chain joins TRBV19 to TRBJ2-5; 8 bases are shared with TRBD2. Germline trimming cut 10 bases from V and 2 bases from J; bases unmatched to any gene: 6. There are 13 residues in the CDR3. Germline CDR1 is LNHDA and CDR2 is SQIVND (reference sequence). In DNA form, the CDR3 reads TGTGCCACCACCGGCGGGGGGCAAGAGACCCAGTACTTC. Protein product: CATTGGGQETQYF.

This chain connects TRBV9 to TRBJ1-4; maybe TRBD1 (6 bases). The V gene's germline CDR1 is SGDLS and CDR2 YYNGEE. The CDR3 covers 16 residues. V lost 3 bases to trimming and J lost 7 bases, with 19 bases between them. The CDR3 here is CASSATRGAVGEKLFF. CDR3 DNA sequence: TGTGCCAGCAGCGCCACACGGGGGGCCGTAGGTGAAAAACTGTTTTTT.

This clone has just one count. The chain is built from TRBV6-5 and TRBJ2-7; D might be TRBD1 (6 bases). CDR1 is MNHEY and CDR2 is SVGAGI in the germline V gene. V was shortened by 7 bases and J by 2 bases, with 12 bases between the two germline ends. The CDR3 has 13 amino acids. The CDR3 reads CASTRTAPYEQYF. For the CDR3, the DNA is TGTGCCAGCACCCGGACAGCCCCCTACGAGCAGTACTTC.